This T cell receptor beta chain derives from a study of T cell responses to AZD1222 COVID-19 vaccine. Findings and limits, study-wide: Just a handful of AZD1222 recipients were seropositive at baseline.

About this clone itself: Its antigen is unidentified.

The germline gives CDR1 SQVTM, CDR2 ANQGSEA. This CDR3 contains 12 residues. Trimming removed 6 bases from V and 0 bases from J, with 8 bases in between. This table comes from immunoSEQ multiplex PCR, and its TCRdb copy is limited to in-frame clones, with some not included. This table has roughly 140,000 clones, 82% appearing once. This chain joins TRBV29-1 and TRBJ1-2; D remains unclear. The TCR sequence derives from an adult in good health. Sequencing was performed on peripheral blood, taken on day 0 of MenACWY control vaccination. The CDR3 reads CSVQHTNYGYTF. The CDR3 DNA is TGCAGCGTCCAACATACTAACTATGGCTACACCTTC.